These 19 T cell receptor beta chains were sequenced from one sample in a study of blood T cell repertoires in COVID-19. Profiled with immunoSEQ multiplex PCR; TCRdb holds only in-frame clones, not every one. The data contain 150,000 to 200,000 clones, 90% of them seen just once; the ten biggest clones take up roughly 19%. The sample comprised peripheral blood. The receptors stem from a man aged 55-75 years with active or convalescent COVID-19.

The chain recombines TRBV7-2 with TRBJ1-1; D is unclear. The germline gives CDR1 SGHTA, CDR2 FQGNSA. This CDR3 comprises 13 residues. The V gene lost 6 bases and the J gene lost 1 base, with 9 bases spanning the gap. In nucleotides, the CDR3 is TGTGCCAGCAGGATGCGGGGGAACACTGAAGCTTTCTTT. Its protein product is CASRMRGNTEAFF.

The chain links TRBV11-3 to TRBJ2-3; 10 bases map to TRBD2. Germline V gene data show CDR1 as SGHNT and CDR2 as YENEEA. V was pared by 5 bases and J by 10 bases, with 3 bases of the junction left unmatched. The CDR3 runs 12 residues. CDR3 sequence: CASSQSGRAQYF. For the CDR3, the DNA is TGTGCCAGCAGCCAGAGCGGGAGGGCGCAGTATTTT.

This clone has a single count. J is TRBJ1-1 and V is TRBV10-1; D might be TRBD1 (5 bases). CDR1 is WNHNN, CDR2 SYGVQD, per germline (reference sequence). The V end lost 6 bases, the J end lost 2 bases, and 10 bases lay between the germline ends. This CDR3 contains 13 residues. Here the CDR3 reads CASSLTVNTEAFF. In DNA, the CDR3 is TGCGCCAGCAGCTTGACAGTTAACACTGAAGCTTTCTTT.

The CDR3 spells CASSYDRGPGGYTF. In nucleotides, the CDR3 is TGTGCCAGCAGTTACGACAGGGGGCCGGGCGGCTACACCTTC. The V call is TRBV6-2 or TRBV6-3, the J call TRBJ1-2; 10 bases are a match to TRBD1. This CDR3 region has 14 residues. V was clipped by 2 bases and J by 8 bases; unmatched bases: 5. Germline V gives CDR1 MNHEY, CDR2 SVGEGT.

This clone was detected once. The chain combines TRBV7-9 with TRBJ1-6; the D is unclear. Trimming removed 3 bases at V and 5 bases at J, with 8 bases between. The CDR3 length is 14 residues. Germline V gene sequence: CDR1 SEHNR, CDR2 FQNEAQ (reference sequence). DNA for the CDR3: TGTGCCAGCAGCTTCGACGGGGATAATTCACCCCTCCACTTT. This gives the protein CASSFDGDNSPLHF.

V gene TRBV20-1 combines with J gene TRBJ1-1, with D unclear. There are 11 residues in the CDR3. V was trimmed by 1 base and J by 7 bases, leaving 7 bases between them. Germline V CDR1 and CDR2: DFQATT, SNEGSKA (reference sequence). For the CDR3, the DNA is TGCAGTGCTAGAGGTAGTGGTGAAGCTTTCTTT. Its protein product is CSARGSGEAFF.

The chain joins TRBV7-8 to TRBJ2-3, with D maybe TRBD2 (6 bases). This CDR3 is 14 amino acids long. V was clipped by 2 bases and J by 3 bases, with 9 bases between them. The germline V gene has CDR1 SGHVS and CDR2 FQNEAQ. CDR3 DNA sequence: TGTGCCAGCAGCTTACAGGAGGGTACAGATACGCAGTATTTT. It codes for CASSLQEGTDTQYF. Supplemented by reference TRBV7-8 and TRBJ2-3, the full variable domain reads GAGVSQSPRYKVAKRGQDVALRCDPISGHVSLFWYQQALGQGPEFLTYFQNEAQLDKSGLPSDRFFAERPEGSVSTLKIQRTQQEDSAVYLCASSLQEGTDTQYFGPGTRLTVL.

V gene TRBV27 combines with J gene TRBJ1-6; TRBD1 is a possible D gene (6 bases). This CDR3 comprises 15 residues. CDR1 is MNHEY and CDR2 is SMNVEV in the germline V gene (reference sequence). Trimming cost V 6 bases and J 9 bases, with 18 bases left between them. This chain's CDR3 is CASRVTGITFSPLHF. The DNA for the CDR3 is TGTGCCAGCAGGGTAACAGGGATAACCTTTTCACCCCTCCACTTT.

The chain couples TRBV18 to TRBJ1-2; a weak D match, TRBD1 (5 bases). This CDR3 has 16 amino acids. Germline V gene sequence: CDR1 KGHSH, CDR2 LQKENI. V was shortened by 6 bases and J by 0 bases, with 17 bases between the two germline ends. CDR3: CASSLGPLNSNYGYTF. The CDR3 DNA reads as TGTGCCAGCTCCTTGGGGCCTCTAAACTCTAACTATGGCTACACCTTC.

CDR3 loop: CASSPRVGGGGTDTQYF. DNA for the CDR3: TGCGCCAGCAGCCCTCGAGTAGGGGGGGGAGGCACAGATACGCAGTATTTT. This chain joins TRBV4-1 and TRBJ2-3; tentative D call: TRBD2 (7 bases). Germline values: CDR1 MGHRA, CDR2 YSYEKL. V dropped 4 bases and J dropped 1 base, with 18 bases sitting between them. The CDR3 loop spans 17 amino acids.

V usage is TRBV7-9 and J usage is TRBJ1-1; the match to TRBD1 covers 9 bases. The germline V gene encodes CDR1 SEHNR and CDR2 FQNEAQ (reference sequence). J lost 5 bases, V lost 2 bases, and 6 bases had no gene match. This CDR3 contains 15 residues. CDR3 in DNA: TGTGCCAGCAGCTTACCCACAGGGGGCGGTACTGAAGCTTTCTTT. As protein: CASSLPTGGGTEAFF.

This chain's CDR3 is CASSLDGTGNQPQHF. The CDR3 DNA sequence: TGTGCCAGCAGCTTAGACGGGACAGGAAATCAGCCCCAGCATTTT. V is TRBV11-2 and J is TRBJ1-5; 8 bases fit TRBD1. CDR1 is SGHAT and CDR2 is FQNNGV in the germline V gene. This CDR3 has 15 residues. J gave up 4 bases and V 0 bases, and 2 bases lay outside the gene matches.

The chain carries TRBV4-1 and TRBJ2-7; 8 bases agree with TRBD1. This CDR3 has 15 amino acids. CDR1 and CDR2 (germline): MGHRA, YSYEKL. After removal of 1 base from V and 2 bases from J, the junction contained 4 bases not matched to a gene. CDR3 nucleotide sequence: TGCGCCAGCAGCCAAGGATCAGGGGGCCCCTACGAGCAGTACTTC. It codes for CASSQGSGGPYEQYF.

This chain joins TRBV2 and TRBJ1-2; 8 bases match TRBD1. With 11 bases clipped from V and 8 bases from J, the junction kept 7 bases outside the gene matches. This CDR3 comprises 11 residues. CDR1 and CDR2 (germline): SNHLY, FYNNEI. CDR3 amino acids: CAGKTGVGYTF. As DNA, the CDR3 is TGTGCCGGAAAGACAGGGGTAGGCTACACCTTC.

The genes are TRBV19 and TRBJ2-5, with TRBD1 matching over 7 bases. The CDR3 contains 14 residues. V was clipped by 4 bases and J by 0 bases; unmatched bases: 2. The germline V gene has CDR1 LNHDA and CDR2 SQIVND (reference sequence). This CDR3 is CASSNGQDQETQYF. The CDR3 DNA follows: TGTGCCAGTAGTAACGGACAGGACCAAGAGACCCAGTACTTC.

The chain is built from TRBV2 and TRBJ2-7; 10 positions agree with TRBD2. This CDR3 spans 14 amino acids. V dropped 5 bases and J dropped 2; count of bases not matched to a gene: 3. Germline V lookup: CDR1 SNHLY, CDR2 FYNNEI. CDR3 sequence reads: CASSTSGVTYEQYF. For the CDR3, the DNA is TGTGCCAGCAGTACTAGCGGGGTAACCTACGAGCAGTACTTC.

The chain carries TRBV19 and TRBJ2-5, with D maybe TRBD2 (6 bases). Germline lookup yields CDR1 LNHDA and CDR2 SQIVND (reference sequence). Trimming took 2 bases from V and 0 from J, leaving 16 bases between them. CDR3 length: 17 amino acids. CDR3 DNA: TGTGCCAGTAGTATACGGCGAACCGCGGGGAACCAAGAGACCCAGTACTTC. This gives the protein CASSIRRTAGNQETQYF.

The V call is TRBV5-1, the J call TRBJ2-7; no firm D call. Looked up from germline, CDR1 is SGHRS and CDR2 is YFSETQ. CDR3 length equals 12 residues. V lost 5 bases and J 3 bases, leaving 9 bases between the germline ends. CDR3 DNA sequence: TGCGCCAGCAGTTTTGGAGACTACGAGCAGTACTTC. It encodes CASSFGDYEQYF.

The V and J genes are TRBV5-4 and TRBJ2-7; TRBD2 aligns across 10 bases. CDR1 and CDR2 from the germline V gene are SGHNT and YYREEE (reference sequence). This CDR3 region has 14 residues. Trimming took 4 bases from V and 1 from J; bases not matched to a gene: 2. The chain's CDR3 is CASSPGLASYEQYF. The DNA for the CDR3 is TGTGCCAGCAGCCCGGGACTAGCGTCCTACGAGCAGTACTTC.